This record covers a single TCR beta chain. Its antigen is not yet known. The input lacks base qualities; no much larger clone sits a single base away. Reading the label with the study, this specimen's time point is: around 28 days on oral tofacitinib. Per the publication, the treatment or condition label means: oral pan-JAK inhibitor, 5-10 mg twice daily. From alopecia areata patients, peripheral blood was collected along with lesional scalp punch biopsies. After PBMCs were isolated by density centrifugation and stained for CD3, CD4 and CD8, a FACSAria was used to sort CD4+ and CD8+ T cells. The data were taken from a study of CD8+ T cells in alopecia areata (dated by TCRdb to 2017 to 2018). In the study overall: The treated patients, all with moderate-to-severe alopecia areata, were enrolled in an open-label pilot trial of oral tofacitinib given at 5 to 10 mg twice daily. Patients stayed on tofacitinib for 6 to 18 months and then had 6 months of follow-up off drug so that delayed response and recurrence could be assessed. In treated patients, disease severity was measured using the SALT score, which gives the percentage of scalp surface area affected. In both human patients and the C3H/HeJ mouse model, the study applied high-throughput TCRbeta sequencing to look at T cell clonal expansion in alopecia areata. On the human side, TCRbeta sequencing was run on scalp tissue and on sorted CD4+ and CD8+ peripheral blood T cells from healthy controls and from alopecia areata patients with either patchy or totalis/universalis disease. Tofacitinib-treated patients had biopsies at baseline and at 4 and 24 weeks of treatment, with a later scalp biopsy in several patients. Scalp clonality was compared among normal scalp (n=4), patchy alopecia areata scalp (n=8), and alopecia totalis/universalis scalp (n=8). RNA came from the PAXgene miRNA kit for fixed scalp, the miRNeasy kit for PBMCs, and the RNeasy kit for mouse skin. TCRbeta CDR3 regions were amplified by immunoSEQ multiplex PCR with 35 Vbeta forward and 13 Jbeta reverse primers.

Counted from cysteine to phenylalanine, this CDR3 has 15 amino acids. The kept DNA is CDR3 alone, 45 bases in frame from the first base. CDR1 and CDR2, per the germline V gene, are SGHTA and FQGNSA. V sheds 0 bases and J sheds 0 bases, leaving 6 bases between their ends. Summary of the overall study and its limitations: Shared TCR sequences between patients were less evident than in mice, which may be partly attributable to HLA diversity in the patient population. With tofacitinib, both scalp clonality and the number of expanded CD8+ clones among the top 100 scalp clones went down significantly. Higher clonality and more expanded CD8+ clones were observed in lesional scalp than in normal scalp, particularly in alopecia totalis/universalis, a finding suggestive of antigenic drive. Because the treated cohort was small and had just a single nonresponder, larger studies are needed to establish links between baseline CD8+ expansion and response. During tofacitinib treatment, many expanded lesional clones remained in scalp and blood, and this persistence may partly explain relapse after treatment is stopped. Resident alphabeta T cells in normal human skin are also sequenced, complicating scalp TCR repertoire analysis, unlike mouse skin dominated by gammadelta T cells.

Receptor libraries were prepared by the immunoSEQ multiplex PCR assay. To provide template for TCR sequencing, every sample had RNA extracted and reverse transcribed into cDNA. SuperScript III was used for first-strand cDNA synthesis, primed with a 2:1 mix of oligo-dT and random hexamers. Amplification bias was assessed with a synthetic immune receptor repertoire, and residual bias was removed computationally. The authors processed their data as follows. Raw reads were preprocessed to remove errors, and CDR3 was defined by IMGT conventions from the conserved cysteine to phenylalanine. To get clonality, Shannon entropy was normalized by log2 of the number of productive unique TCRs and the result was subtracted from 1. Scalp TCRbeta sequences were cross-referenced with sorted blood CD4 and CD8 repertoires so that the CD4 or CD8 identity of scalp clones could be inferred. TCRdb stores this immuneACCESS table with in-frame sequences only. Part of the clones is absent; in the studies checked, under half of the shortfall reflects unresolved V genes, and no reason is known for the rest. The V and J calls and clone size are taken from that table; D and trimming were inferred from the DNA. The sample data list 130,000 or so clones, and roughly nine tenths of these were observed just once. The ten largest clones take up roughly an eighth of the sample.

Here the chain combines TRBV7-2 and TRBJ1-3; no D segment can be confidently identified. The sequence derives from a human donor with alopecia areata. The material sequenced was CD8+ T cells sorted from blood, taken at week 4, from a patient treated with tofacitinib. CDR3 reads: CASSLAPGSGNTIYF. The sequence in DNA is TGTGCCAGCAGCTTAGCCCCAGGCTCTGGAAACACCATATATTTT.